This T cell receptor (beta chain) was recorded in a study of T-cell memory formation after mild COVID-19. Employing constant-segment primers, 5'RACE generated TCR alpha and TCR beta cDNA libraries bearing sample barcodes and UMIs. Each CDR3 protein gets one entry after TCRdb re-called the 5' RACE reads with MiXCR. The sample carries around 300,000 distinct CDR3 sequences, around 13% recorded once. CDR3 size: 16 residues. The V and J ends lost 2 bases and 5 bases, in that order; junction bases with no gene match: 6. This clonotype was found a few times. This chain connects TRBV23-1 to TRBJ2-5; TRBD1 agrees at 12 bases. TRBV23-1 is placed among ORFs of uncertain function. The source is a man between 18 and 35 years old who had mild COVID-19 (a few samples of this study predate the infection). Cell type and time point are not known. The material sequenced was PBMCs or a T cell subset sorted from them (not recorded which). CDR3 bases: TGCGCCAGCAGTCAACCGGGACAGGGGGCTCTCGAGACCCAGTACTTC. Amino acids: CASSQPGQGALETQYF.